This TCR beta chain stems from a study of cytomegalovirus exposure and HLA in healthy donors. CDR1 and CDR2 (germline): LGHNA, YNFKEQ. CDR3 size: 17 residues. The V segment lost 0 bases and the J segment 3 bases; nucleotides outside the gene matches: 6. It was with 60 Vbeta and 13 Jbeta primers that the PCR ran. Sequencing used immunoSEQ multiplex PCR; TCRdb keeps in-frame clones, though not all of them. The table lists about 160,000 clones, more than 80% of them singletons. Sample: PBMCs. The rearrangement links TRBV4-2 to TRBJ2-2, with 8 bases aligning to TRBD1. This TCR was recovered from a woman between 25 and 40 years old in good health and CMV-seropositive. CDR3 protein: CASSQDPTGDHTGELFF. CDR3 in DNA: TGTGCCAGCAGCCAAGACCCGACAGGGGACCACACCGGGGAGCTGTTTTTT.